This T cell receptor (beta chain) came from a study of chemoradiotherapy in HPV16-positive cancers. Turning to the study itself: A couple of HPV16-positive patients' cells yielded candidate HPV-specific clones and common motifs. Notes on the study in general: Candidate HPV-specific clones and E7-related TCR motifs grew in tumor during treatment. HPV-specific T cells were functionally defined from only a couple of HPV16-positive patients.

Over chemoradiotherapy, repertoires were sampled more than once. Germline CDR1 SGHRS, CDR2 YFSETQ. The ends were cut back, 0 bases at V and 1 base at J, with 11 bases in the middle. The CDR3 has 16 amino acids. The method was immunoSEQ multiplex PCR; TCRdb's version includes in-frame clones alone and lacks a portion of them. This sample carries under 15,000 clones, around 71% of them seen once, and the ten largest clones take 16%. Comment on this clone: What it binds is unknown.

The TCR was taken from a human donor with HPV-associated anogenital cancer. Sampling was done from a patient who underwent chemoradiotherapy. This chain links TRBV5-1 with TRBJ1-3, with D perhaps TRBD1 (5 bases). As DNA, the CDR3 is TGCGCCAGCAGCTTGGTTGGGGGTCTTTCTGGAAACACCATATATTTT. Translated, it gives CASSLVGGLSGNTIYF.